This TCR beta chain appears in the sequencing data of a study of T cell responses to AZD1222 COVID-19 vaccine. Measured with immunoSEQ multiplex PCR; TCRdb has only the in-frame clones, and not every one. The sample includes 100,000 to 150,000 clones, more than 70% of them seen just once. This CDR3 has 16 amino acids. Unmatched junction bases numbered 6, after V lost 5 bases and J lost 2 bases. Germline V gives CDR1 MNHEY, CDR2 SMNVEV (reference sequence). The clonotype comes from an adult in good health. Sequencing used peripheral blood, obtained on day 0 of AZD1222 vaccination. This rearrangement joins TRBV27 to TRBJ2-1; the match to TRBD2 covers 10 bases. CDR3 DNA sequence: TGTGCCAGCAGTCTGTCTAGCGGGAGTACCTACAATGAGCAGTTCTTC. Amino acid sequence: CASSLSSGSTYNEQFF.